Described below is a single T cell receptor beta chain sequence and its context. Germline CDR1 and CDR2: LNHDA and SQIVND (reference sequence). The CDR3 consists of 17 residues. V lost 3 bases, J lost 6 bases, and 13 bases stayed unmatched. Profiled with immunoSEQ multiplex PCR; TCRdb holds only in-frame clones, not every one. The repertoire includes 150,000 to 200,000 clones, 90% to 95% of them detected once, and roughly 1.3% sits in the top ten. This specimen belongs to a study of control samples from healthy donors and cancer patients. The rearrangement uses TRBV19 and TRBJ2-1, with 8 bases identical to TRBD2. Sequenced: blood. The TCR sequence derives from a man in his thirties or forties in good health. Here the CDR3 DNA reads TGTGCCAGTAGTATGAAAGGAGCGGGGGACTTCGTCAATGAGCAGTTCTTC. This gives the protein CASSMKGAGDFVNEQFF.